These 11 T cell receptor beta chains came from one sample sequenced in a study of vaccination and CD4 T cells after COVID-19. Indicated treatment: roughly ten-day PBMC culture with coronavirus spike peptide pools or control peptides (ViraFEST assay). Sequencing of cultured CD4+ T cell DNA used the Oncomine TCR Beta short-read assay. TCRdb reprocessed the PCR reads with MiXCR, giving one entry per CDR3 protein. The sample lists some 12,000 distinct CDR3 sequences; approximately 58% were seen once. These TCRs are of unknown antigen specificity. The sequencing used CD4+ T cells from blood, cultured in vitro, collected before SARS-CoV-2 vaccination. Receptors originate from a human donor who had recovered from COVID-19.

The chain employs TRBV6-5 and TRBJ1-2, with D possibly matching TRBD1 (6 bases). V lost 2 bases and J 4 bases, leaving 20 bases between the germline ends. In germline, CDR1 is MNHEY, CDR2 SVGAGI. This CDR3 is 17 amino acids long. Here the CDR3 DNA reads TGTGCCAGCAGTTACACCGATAGGGGGGCAGGACTCTATGGCTACACCTTC. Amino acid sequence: CASSYTDRGAGLYGYTF.

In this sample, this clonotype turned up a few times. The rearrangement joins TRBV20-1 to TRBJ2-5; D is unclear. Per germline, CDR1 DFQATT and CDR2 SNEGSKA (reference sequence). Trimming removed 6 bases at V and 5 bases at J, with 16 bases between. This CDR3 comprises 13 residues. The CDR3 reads CSAGSQVIETQYF. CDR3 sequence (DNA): TGCAGTGCAGGTTCCCAGGTGATTGAGACCCAGTACTTC.

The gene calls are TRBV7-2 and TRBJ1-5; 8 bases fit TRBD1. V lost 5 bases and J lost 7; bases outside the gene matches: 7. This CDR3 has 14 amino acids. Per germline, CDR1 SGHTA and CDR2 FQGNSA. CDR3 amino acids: CASSGQGGNQPQHF. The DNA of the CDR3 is TGTGCCAGCAGCGGACAGGGAGGTAACCAGCCCCAGCATTTT.

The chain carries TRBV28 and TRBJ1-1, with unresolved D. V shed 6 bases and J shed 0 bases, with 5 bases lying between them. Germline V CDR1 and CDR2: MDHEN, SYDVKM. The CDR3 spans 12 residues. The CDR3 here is CASRSMNTEAFF. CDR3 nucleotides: TGTGCCAGCAGGAGCATGAACACTGAAGCTTTCTTT.

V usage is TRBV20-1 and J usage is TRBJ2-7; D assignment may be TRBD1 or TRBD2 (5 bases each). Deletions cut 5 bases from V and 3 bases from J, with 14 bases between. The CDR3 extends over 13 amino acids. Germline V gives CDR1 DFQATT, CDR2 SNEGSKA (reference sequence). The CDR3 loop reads CSAPGTGNYEQYF. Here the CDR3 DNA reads TGCAGTGCTCCCGGGACGGGAAACTACGAGCAGTACTTC.

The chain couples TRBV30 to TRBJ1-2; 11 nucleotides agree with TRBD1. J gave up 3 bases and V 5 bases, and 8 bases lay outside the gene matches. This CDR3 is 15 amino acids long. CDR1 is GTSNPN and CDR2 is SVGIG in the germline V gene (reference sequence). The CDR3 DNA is TGTGCCTGGTATTCCGGGACAGGGGGTTACTATGGCTACACCTTC. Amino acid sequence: CAWYSGTGGYYGYTF.

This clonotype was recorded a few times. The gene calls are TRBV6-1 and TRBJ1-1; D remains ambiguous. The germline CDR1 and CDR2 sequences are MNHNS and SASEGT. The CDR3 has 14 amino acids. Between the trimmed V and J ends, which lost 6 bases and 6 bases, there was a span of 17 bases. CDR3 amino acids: CASRFSGIGSEAFF. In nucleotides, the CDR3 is TGTGCCAGCAGGTTTTCGGGGATCGGTTCTGAAGCTTTCTTT.

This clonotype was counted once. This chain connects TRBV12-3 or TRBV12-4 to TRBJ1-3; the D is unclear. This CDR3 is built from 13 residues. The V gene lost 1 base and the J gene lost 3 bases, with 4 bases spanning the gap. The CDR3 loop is CASSLVYGNTIYF. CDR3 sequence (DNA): TGTGCCAGCAGTTTAGTTTATGGAAACACCATATATTTT.

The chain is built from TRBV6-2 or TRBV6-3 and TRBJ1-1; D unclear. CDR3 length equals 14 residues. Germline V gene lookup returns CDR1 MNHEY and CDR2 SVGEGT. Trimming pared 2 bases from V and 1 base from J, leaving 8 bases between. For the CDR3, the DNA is TGTGCCAGCAGTTACCCCAGGAGGAACACTGAAGCTTTCTTT. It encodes CASSYPRRNTEAFF.

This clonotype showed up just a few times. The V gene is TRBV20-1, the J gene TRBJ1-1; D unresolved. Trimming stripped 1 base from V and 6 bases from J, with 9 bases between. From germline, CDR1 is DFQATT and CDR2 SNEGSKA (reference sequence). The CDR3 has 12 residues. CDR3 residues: CSARVSGSEAFF. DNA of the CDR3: TGCAGTGCTAGAGTATCGGGGTCTGAAGCTTTCTTT.

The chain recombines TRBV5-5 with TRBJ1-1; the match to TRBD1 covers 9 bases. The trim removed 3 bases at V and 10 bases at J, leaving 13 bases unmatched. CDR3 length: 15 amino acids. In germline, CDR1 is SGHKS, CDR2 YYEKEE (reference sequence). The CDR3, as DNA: TGTGCCAGCAGCTCTAGGACAGGGGATATACGTGGAGCTTTCTTT. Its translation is CASSSRTGDIRGAFF.